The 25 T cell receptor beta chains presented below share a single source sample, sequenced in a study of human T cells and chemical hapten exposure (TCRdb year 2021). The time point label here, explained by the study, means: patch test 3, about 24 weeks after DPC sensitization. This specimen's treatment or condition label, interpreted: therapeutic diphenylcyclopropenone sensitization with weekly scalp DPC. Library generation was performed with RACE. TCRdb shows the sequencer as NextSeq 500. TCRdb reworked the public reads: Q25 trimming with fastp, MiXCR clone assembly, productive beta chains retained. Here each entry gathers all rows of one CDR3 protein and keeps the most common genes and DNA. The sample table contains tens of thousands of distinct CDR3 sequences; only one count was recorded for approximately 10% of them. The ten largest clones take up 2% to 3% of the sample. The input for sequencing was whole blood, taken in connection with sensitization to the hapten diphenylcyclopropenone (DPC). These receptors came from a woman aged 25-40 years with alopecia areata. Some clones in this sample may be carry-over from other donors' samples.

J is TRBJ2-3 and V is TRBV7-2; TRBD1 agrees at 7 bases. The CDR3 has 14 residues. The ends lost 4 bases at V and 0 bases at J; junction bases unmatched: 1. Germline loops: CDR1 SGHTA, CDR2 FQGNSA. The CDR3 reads CASSSRGSTDTQYF. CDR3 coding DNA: TGTGCCAGCAGCTCCAGGGGGAGCACAGATACGCAGTATTTT.

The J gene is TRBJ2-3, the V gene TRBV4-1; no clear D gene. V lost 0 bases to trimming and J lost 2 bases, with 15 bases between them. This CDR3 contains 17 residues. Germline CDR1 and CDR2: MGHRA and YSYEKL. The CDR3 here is CASSQDSGSTYTDTQYF. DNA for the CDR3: TGCGCCAGCAGCCAAGATTCGGGCTCCACCTACACAGATACGCAGTATTTT.

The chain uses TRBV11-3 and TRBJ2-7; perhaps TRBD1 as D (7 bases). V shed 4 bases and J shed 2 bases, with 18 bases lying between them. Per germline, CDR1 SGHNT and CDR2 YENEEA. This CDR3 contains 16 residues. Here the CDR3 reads CASSYGGGQIPYEQYF. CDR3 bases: TGTGCCAGCAGCTATGGAGGGGGACAGATTCCCTACGAGCAGTACTTC.

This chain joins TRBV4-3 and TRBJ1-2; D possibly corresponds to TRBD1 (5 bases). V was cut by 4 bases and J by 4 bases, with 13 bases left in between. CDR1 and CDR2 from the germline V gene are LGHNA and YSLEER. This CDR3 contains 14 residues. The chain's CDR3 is CASSPTEGIYGYTF. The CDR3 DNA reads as TGCGCCAGCAGCCCCACAGAGGGGATCTATGGCTACACCTTC.

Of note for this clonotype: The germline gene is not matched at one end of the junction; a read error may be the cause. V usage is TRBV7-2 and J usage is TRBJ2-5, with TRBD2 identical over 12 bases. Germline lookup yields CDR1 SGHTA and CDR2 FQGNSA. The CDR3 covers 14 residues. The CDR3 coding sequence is TGTGCCAGCAGCCTAGCGGGGGGGAGTGAGACCCAGTACTTC. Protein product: CASSLAGGSETQYF.

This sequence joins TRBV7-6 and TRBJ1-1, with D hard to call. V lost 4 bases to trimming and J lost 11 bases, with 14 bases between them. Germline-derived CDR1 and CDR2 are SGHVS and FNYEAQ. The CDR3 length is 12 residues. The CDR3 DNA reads TGTGCCAGCAGCTCGGACGGAATTCGGGCTTTCTTT. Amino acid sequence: CASSSDGIRAFF. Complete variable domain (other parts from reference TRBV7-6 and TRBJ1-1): GAGVSQSPRYKVTKRGQDVALRCDPISGHVSLYWYRQALGQGPEFLTYFNYEAQQDKSGLPNDRFSAERPEGSISTLTIQRTEQRDSAMYRCASSSDGIRAFFGQGTRLTVV.

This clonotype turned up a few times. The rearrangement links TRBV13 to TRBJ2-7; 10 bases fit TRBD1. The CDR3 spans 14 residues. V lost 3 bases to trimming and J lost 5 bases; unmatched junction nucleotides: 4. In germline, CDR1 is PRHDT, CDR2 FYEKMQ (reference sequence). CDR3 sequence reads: CASSLRGQGDEQYF. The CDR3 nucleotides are TGTGCCAGCAGCTTGAGAGGACAGGGGGACGAGCAGTACTTC.

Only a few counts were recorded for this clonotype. The CDR3: CSVAMNTEAFF. In DNA, the CDR3 is TGCAGCGTCGCCATGAACACTGAAGCTTTCTTT. The chain uses TRBV29-1 and TRBJ1-1; D is unclear. Between the trimmed V and J ends, which lost 6 bases and 0 bases, there was a span of 5 bases. The CDR3 is made up of 11 amino acids. From germline, CDR1 is SQVTM and CDR2 ANQGSEA.

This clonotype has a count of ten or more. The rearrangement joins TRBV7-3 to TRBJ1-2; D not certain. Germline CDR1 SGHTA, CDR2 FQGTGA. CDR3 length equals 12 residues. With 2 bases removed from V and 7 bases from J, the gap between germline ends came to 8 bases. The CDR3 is CASSLGQFGYTF. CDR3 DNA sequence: TGTGCCAGCAGCTTAGGCCAATTTGGCTACACCTTC.

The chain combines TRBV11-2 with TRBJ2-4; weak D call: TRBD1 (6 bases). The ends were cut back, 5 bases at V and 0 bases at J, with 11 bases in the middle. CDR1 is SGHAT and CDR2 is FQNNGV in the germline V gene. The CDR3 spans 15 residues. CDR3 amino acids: CASSPGHSAKNIQYF. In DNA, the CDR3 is TGTGCCAGCAGCCCGGGACATTCAGCCAAAAACATTCAGTACTTC.

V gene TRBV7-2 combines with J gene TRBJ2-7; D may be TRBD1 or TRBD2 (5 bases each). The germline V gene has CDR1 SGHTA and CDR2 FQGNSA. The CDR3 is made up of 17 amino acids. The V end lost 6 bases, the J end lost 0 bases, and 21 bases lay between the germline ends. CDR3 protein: CASSRTARGIGSYEQYF. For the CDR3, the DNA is TGTGCCAGCAGTCGAACCGCCCGGGGCATAGGCTCCTACGAGCAGTACTTC.

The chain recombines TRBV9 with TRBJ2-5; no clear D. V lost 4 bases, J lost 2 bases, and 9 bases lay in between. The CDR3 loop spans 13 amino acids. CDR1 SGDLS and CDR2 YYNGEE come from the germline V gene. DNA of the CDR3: TGTGCCAGCAGCATCGGGCCGCAAGAGACCCAGTACTTC. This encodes CASSIGPQETQYF.

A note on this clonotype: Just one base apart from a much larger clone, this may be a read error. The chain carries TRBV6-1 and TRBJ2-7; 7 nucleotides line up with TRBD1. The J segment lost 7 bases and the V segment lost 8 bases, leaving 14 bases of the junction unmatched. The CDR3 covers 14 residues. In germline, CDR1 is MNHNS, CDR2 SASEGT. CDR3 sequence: CASYYSDRYEEQYF. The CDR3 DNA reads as TGTGCCAGCTATTATTCGGACAGGTACGAGGAGCAGTACTTC.

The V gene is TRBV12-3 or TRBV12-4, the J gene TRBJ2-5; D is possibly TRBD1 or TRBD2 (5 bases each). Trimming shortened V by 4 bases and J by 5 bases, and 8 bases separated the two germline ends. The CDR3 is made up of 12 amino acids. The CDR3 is CASSWGSETQYF. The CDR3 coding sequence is TGTGCCAGCAGTTGGGGGAGTGAGACCCAGTACTTC.

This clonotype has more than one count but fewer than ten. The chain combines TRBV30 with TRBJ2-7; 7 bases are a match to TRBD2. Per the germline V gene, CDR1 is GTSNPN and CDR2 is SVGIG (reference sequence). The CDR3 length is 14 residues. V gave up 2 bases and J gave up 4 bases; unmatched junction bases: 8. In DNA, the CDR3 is TGTGCCTGGAGTATCAGCGGGAAGAATTACGAGCAGTACTTC. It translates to CAWSISGKNYEQYF.

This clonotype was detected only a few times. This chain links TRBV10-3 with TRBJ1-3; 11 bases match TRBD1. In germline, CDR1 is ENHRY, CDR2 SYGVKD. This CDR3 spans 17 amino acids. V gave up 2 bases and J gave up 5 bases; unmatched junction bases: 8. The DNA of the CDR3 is TGTGCCATCAGTGAGGCTCGGACAGGGGGCGGAAGAAACACCATATATTTT. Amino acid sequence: CAISEARTGGGRNTIYF.

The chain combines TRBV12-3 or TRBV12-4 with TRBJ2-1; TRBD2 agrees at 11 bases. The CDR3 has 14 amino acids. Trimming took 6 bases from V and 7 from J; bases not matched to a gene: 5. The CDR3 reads CASRSSGGLNEQFF. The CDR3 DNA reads TGTGCCAGCAGATCTAGCGGGGGGTTGAATGAGCAGTTCTTC.

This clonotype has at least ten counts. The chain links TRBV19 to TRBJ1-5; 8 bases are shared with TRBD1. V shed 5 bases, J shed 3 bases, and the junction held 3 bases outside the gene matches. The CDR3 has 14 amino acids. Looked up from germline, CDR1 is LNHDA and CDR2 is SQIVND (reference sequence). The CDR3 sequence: CASSGTGSNQPQHF. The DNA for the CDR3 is TGTGCCAGTAGTGGGACAGGCTCCAATCAGCCCCAGCATTTT.

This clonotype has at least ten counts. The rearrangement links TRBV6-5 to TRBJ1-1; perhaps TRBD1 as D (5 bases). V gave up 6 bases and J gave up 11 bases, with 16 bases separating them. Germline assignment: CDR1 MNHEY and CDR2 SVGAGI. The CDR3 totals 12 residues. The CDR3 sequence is CASSSRGETAFF. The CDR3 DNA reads TGTGCCAGCAGCTCTAGAGGGGAAACGGCTTTCTTT.

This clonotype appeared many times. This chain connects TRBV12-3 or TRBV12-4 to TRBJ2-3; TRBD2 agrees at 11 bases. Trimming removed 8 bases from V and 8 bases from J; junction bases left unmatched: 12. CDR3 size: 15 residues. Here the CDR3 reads CASGSTSGITSTQYF. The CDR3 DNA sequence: TGTGCCAGCGGGTCGACTAGCGGGATTACTTCTACGCAGTATTTT.

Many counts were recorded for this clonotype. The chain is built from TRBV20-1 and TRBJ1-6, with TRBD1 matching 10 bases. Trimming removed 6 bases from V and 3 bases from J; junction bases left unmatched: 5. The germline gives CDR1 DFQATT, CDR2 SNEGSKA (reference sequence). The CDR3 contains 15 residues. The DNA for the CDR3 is TGCAGTGCACGGGGGACAGGGGTCTATAATTCACCCCTCCACTTT. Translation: CSARGTGVYNSPLHF.

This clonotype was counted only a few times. CDR3 sequence (DNA): TGTGCCAGCTCAAGGACAGGGGTCAGCATTGAGCAGTTCTTC. This codes for CASSRTGVSIEQFF. This chain joins TRBV7-9 and TRBJ2-1; 9 nucleotides line up with TRBD1. This CDR3 is 14 amino acids long. Germline CDR1 reads SEHNR; CDR2 reads FQNEAQ (reference sequence). J gave up 9 bases and V 8 bases, and 11 bases lay outside the gene matches.

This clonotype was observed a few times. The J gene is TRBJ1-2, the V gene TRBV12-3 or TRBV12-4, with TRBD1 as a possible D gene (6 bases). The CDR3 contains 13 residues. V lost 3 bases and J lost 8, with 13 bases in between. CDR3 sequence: CASSFVGARGYTF. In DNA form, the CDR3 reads TGTGCCAGCAGTTTTGTGGGGGCGCGGGGCTACACCTTC.

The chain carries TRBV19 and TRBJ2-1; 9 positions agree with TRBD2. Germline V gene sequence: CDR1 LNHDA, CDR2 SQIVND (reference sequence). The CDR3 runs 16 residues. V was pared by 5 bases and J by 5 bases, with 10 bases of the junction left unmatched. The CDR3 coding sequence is TGTGCCAGTAGTCGGTTCCTAGCGGGACCAAACAATGAGCAGTTCTTC. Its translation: CASSRFLAGPNNEQFF.

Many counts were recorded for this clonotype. CDR3 amino acids: CASSPLAGQGGEQYF. For the CDR3, the DNA is TGTGCCAGCAGCCCCCTAGCGGGACAGGGGGGTGAGCAGTACTTC. The genes are TRBV7-6 and TRBJ2-7; 11 positions agree with TRBD1. V lost 5 bases, J lost 7 bases, and 10 bases stayed unmatched. CDR3 size: 15 residues. The germline CDR1 and CDR2 sequences are SGHVS and FNYEAQ.